Described below is a single T cell receptor beta chain sequence and its context. The sample is drawn from a study of blood T cell repertoires in COVID-19. Whole-study context: Sites in the United States, Italy and Spain provided acute and convalescent COVID-19 samples. T cells, B-cell-depleted T cells, or PBMCs provided the cDNA or gDNA that served as material.

The germline gives CDR1 SEHNR, CDR2 FQNEAQ (reference sequence). This CDR3 region has 17 residues. V dropped 1 base and J dropped 4; count of bases not matched to a gene: 7. How the authors handled the data: Researchers report that nucleated cell counts were estimated from reference gene primer amplification. The method was immunoSEQ multiplex PCR; TCRdb's version includes in-frame clones alone and lacks a portion of them. Clone size and the V and J calls come from that table; the DNA yielded D and trimming. The sample records tens of thousands of clones, 75% to 90% being singletons. This receptor was obtained from a woman aged 60-75 years with active COVID-19. The specimen sequenced was peripheral blood. This rearrangement joins TRBV7-9 to TRBJ1-6, with TRBD1 matching over 7 bases. The CDR3 DNA sequence: TGTGCCAGCAGCTTAGGGTCCGGCAGGGGGTATAATTCACCCCTCCACTTT. Translation gives CASSLGSGRGYNSPLHF.